In its sample, the clone carrying this TCR beta chain was seen a few times. Its matching antigen is unknown. This CDR3 region has 15 residues. V trimming: 5 bases; J trimming: 2 bases; junction bases outside the gene matches: 6. Germline lookup yields CDR1 LNHDA and CDR2 SQIVND (reference sequence). Assay used: immunoSEQ multiplex PCR; TCRdb lists only in-frame clones, some missing. The top ten hold 1.9% of the sample, which has tens of thousands of clones, 75% to 85% seen once. The sample is drawn from a study of OX40 agonist ivuxolimab in advanced cancers. Study as a whole: Two patients with cutaneous melanoma and one with hepatocellular carcinoma, three in total, showed partial responses. Overall study findings and caveats: Also showing low normalized T-cell clonal expansion were some of the nonresponders.

The chain links TRBV19 to TRBJ1-5, with 7 bases aligning to TRBD1. The receptor's source is an adult with an advanced solid tumor such as melanoma, head and neck, liver or kidney cancer. The sample in question was CD4+ or CD8+ T cells sorted from blood, obtained in a trial of the OX40 agonist ivuxolimab. The CDR3 loop is CASSPQGQGNQPQHF. In nucleotides, the CDR3 is TGTGCCAGTAGTCCACAGGGGCAGGGCAATCAGCCCCAGCATTTT.